This note documents a single TCR beta chain sequence. The antigen remains undetermined. Patients in the study, people with chemo-refractory metastatic non-small-cell lung cancer, received focal radiation plus ipilimumab CTLA-4 blockade. The sample comes from a study of radiotherapy plus CTLA-4 blockade in lung cancer. Study details: Of all patients, more than 15% responded objectively and around 31% showed disease control.

The study's findings and limits: After treatment with radiotherapy plus ipilimumab, TCR clones that came from the tumor expanded in blood.

This CDR3 comprises 13 residues. In germline, CDR1 is SQVTM, CDR2 ANQGSEA. V shed 6 bases and J 1 base; nucleotides not matched to a gene: 5. Here immunoSEQ multiplex PCR was the method, and the copy in TCRdb shows in-frame clones only, minus some. The sample comprises some 50,000 clones, roughly 81% of which are singletons, and about 5% rests with the top ten. The V gene is TRBV29-1, the J gene TRBJ1-1; 7 positions match TRBD1. This receptor was taken from a human donor with non-small cell lung cancer whose response to radiotherapy plus ipilimumab could not be evaluated. The sequencing used peripheral blood, collected from a patient treated with radiotherapy plus ipilimumab. CDR3 coding DNA: TGCAGCGTCGCGACAGGGAGGAACACTGAAGCTTTCTTT. It yields the protein CSVATGRNTEAFF.